This T cell receptor (beta chain) was retrieved from a study of shared clonotypes between healthy human individuals. V was clipped by 3 bases and J by 5 bases; unmatched bases: 10. CDR3 length equals 15 residues. CDR1 and CDR2 from the germline V gene are SGHTS and YDEGEE. Method: immunoSEQ multiplex PCR; TCRdb's copy keeps in-frame clones and lacks some. Found here are roughly 1,800,000 clones, less than 95% of them singletons; the top ten hold more than 0.9%. Terminally differentiated effector memory CD45RA+ cells were excluded from the naive CD8 cells, which were CD45RO-negative and positively selected for CCR7.

This receptor was obtained from a young man in good health. The chain links TRBV5-8 to TRBJ2-5, with TRBD2 identical over 7 bases. The sample taken for sequencing was naive CD8+ T cells sorted from blood. Written as DNA, the CDR3 is TGTGCCAGCAGCTCCCGGGCGGGAGCGCGGGAGACCCAGTACTTC. It specifies CASSSRAGARETQYF.